The rows below give T cell receptor beta chains drawn from one sample of a study of CD8 T cells in ankylosing spondylitis. TCRdb called the 5' RACE reads again in MiXCR, with one record for every CDR3 protein. This table holds about 540,000 distinct CDR3 sequences, approximately 11% found once. Sequenced input: blood, either unsorted or a sorted T cell fraction (not recorded which). The receptors stem from a male donor with ankylosing spondylitis. The CDR3 runs from the conserved cysteine through the conserved F or W. Each record gives: J gene, V gene, D gene, clone size, CDR3 DNA, CDR3 protein. D genes are given only for firm matches. Size is stated for part of the rows, as once, few or many counts, or as a class when the clone is expanded.

TRBJ1-1,TRBV20-1,TRBD1,few,TGCAGTGCTATCCCCGGGACAGGGAACACTGAAGCTTTCTTT,CSAIPGTGNTEAFF
TRBJ1-2,TRBV14,-,few,TGTGCCAGCAGCCCAAGTCAGAGTTATGGCTACACCTTC,CASSPSQSYGYTF
TRBJ2-3,TRBV6-5,-,-,TGTGCCAGCAGTTACTCGAGGGCTGGTATTACAGATACGCAGTATTTT,CASSYSRAGITDTQYF
TRBJ2-7,TRBV7-2,TRBD2,few,TGTGCCAGCAGCAAAACTAGCGGGACCTACGAGCAGTACTTC,CASSKTSGTYEQYF
TRBJ2-1,TRBV5-1,TRBD2,few,TGCGCCAGCAGTCGACTAGCGGGAGATTCCAATGAGCAGTTCTTC,CASSRLAGDSNEQFF
TRBJ2-1,TRBV4-2,-,-,TGTGCCAGCAGCCAAGACACTAGCCCTAGAAGGCAGTTCTTC,CASSQDTSPRRQFF
TRBJ2-7,TRBV10-3,TRBD1,-,TGTGCCATCAGAACTGGGGACAGGGGGTACGAGCAGTACTTC,CAIRTGDRGYEQYF
TRBJ2-1,TRBV5-1,-,few,TGCGCCAGCAGCTTGGCTTTGGGGGGGCCCTACAATGAGCAGTTCTTC,CASSLALGGPYNEQFF
TRBJ2-2,TRBV11-2,-,few,TGTGCCAGCAGCTTAGATCGACTAGGCGGTAACACCGGGGAGCTGTTTTTT,CASSLDRLGGNTGELFF
TRBJ2-3,TRBV28,-,many,TGTGCCAGCAGCCATCTGGGGGTAGACACAGATACGCAGTATTTT,CASSHLGVDTDTQYF
TRBJ2-2,TRBV20-1,-,few,TGCAGTGCCCCGGGGGAATTAGGTACCGGGGAGCTGTTTTTT,CSAPGELGTGELFF
TRBJ1-5,TRBV6-1,-,-,TGTGCCAGCAGTCCCCATGGACGGGATCAGCCCCAGCATTTT,CASSPHGRDQPQHF
TRBJ2-3,TRBV16,-,-,TGTGCCAGCAGCCAAGGCGGAGGGTTGACAGATACGCAGTATTTT,CASSQGGGLTDTQYF
TRBJ1-1,TRBV20-1,-,-,TGCAGTGCTACGTGGGCCAGGGCGGTCACTGAAGCTTTCTTT,CSATWARAVTEAFF
TRBJ1-5,TRBV6-1,-,many,TGTGCCAGCAGTGTGCTCCTTGGGGGAGGTAGCAATCAGCCCCAGCATTTT,CASSVLLGGGSNQPQHF
TRBJ2-1,TRBV12-3/TRBV12-4,TRBD2,few,TGTGCCAGCACCCTCTCGGGGGGAGGGCCGGGTGAGCAGTTCTTC,CASTLSGGGPGEQFF
TRBJ2-5,TRBV20-1,-,few,TGCAGTGTGGGACTTCTCCAAGAGACCCAGTACTTC,CSVGLLQETQYF
TRBJ2-2,TRBV19,-,-,TGTGCCACCGCGGGGCGGGCCCTCACCGGGGAGCTGTTTTTT,CATAGRALTGELFF
TRBJ1-1,TRBV29-1,-,many,TGCAGCGTTGCGTCCATGCCGAACACTGAAGCTTTCTTT,CSVASMPNTEAFF
TRBJ2-7,TRBV7-6,-,-,TGTGCCAGCAGCCCGACAGGTACCTCTTTGCAGCAGTACTTC,CASSPTGTSLQQYF
TRBJ1-1,TRBV5-6,-,-,TGTGCCAGCAGCTTGGTTGCGGCTGAAGCTTTCTTT,CASSLVAAEAFF
TRBJ2-3,TRBV11-3,-,-,TGTGCCAGCAGCTTTGAGGGGCTGGGCACAGATACGCAGTATTTT,CASSFEGLGTDTQYF
TRBJ2-1,TRBV24-1,-,few,TGTGCCACCAGGTCTGGGGGAGTACGGGATGAGCAGTTCTTC,CATRSGGVRDEQFF
TRBJ2-3,TRBV11-2,-,many,TGTGCCAGCAGCTTAGATTCGGCAGCGGGTAGCACAGATACGCAGTATTTT,CASSLDSAAGSTDTQYF
TRBJ2-2,TRBV25-1,TRBD2,many,TGTGCCAGCAGTCCCGGACTAGCGGGAATCCCCTTAGACACCGGGGAGCTGTTTTTT,CASSPGLAGIPLDTGELFF
TRBJ2-5,TRBV2,-,-,TGTGCCAGCAGTGGTAGGGGAGAGACCCAGTACTTC,CASSGRGETQYF
TRBJ2-1,TRBV11-3,-,-,TGTGCCAGCAGCGCACCTACTAGATACAATGAGCAGTTCTTC,CASSAPTRYNEQFF
TRBJ1-1,TRBV29-1,-,few,TGCAGCGTAAATTTGGACAGAAGATACACTGAAGCTTTCTTT,CSVNLDRRYTEAFF
TRBJ1-2,TRBV12-3/TRBV12-4,-,few,TGTGCCAGCAGATGGGACATTAACTATGGCTACACCTTC,CASRWDINYGYTF
TRBJ2-7,TRBV12-3/TRBV12-4,-,many,TGTGCCAGCAAGCTCTCCTACGAGCAGTACTTC,CASKLSYEQYF
TRBJ2-2,TRBV5-5,-,few,TGTGCCAGCAGTTATCTGGCGTCGAACACCGGGGAGCTGTTTTTT,CASSYLASNTGELFF
TRBJ1-2,TRBV27,TRBD1,few,TGTGCCAGCAGGGTAACAGGGGCCTATGGCTACACCTTC,CASRVTGAYGYTF
TRBJ2-5,TRBV5-6,TRBD1,few,TGTGCCAGCAGCGCCGGGACAGGGGTTGGAGAGACCCAGTACTTC,CASSAGTGVGETQYF
TRBJ2-5,TRBV12-3/TRBV12-4,TRBD2,-,TGTGCCAGCAGCCTTAGCGGGAGGGCCCTGGAGACCCAGTACTTC,CASSLSGRALETQYF
TRBJ2-6,TRBV6-1,-,few,TGTGCCAGCAGGCTGGTAAACTCTGGGGCCAACGTCCTGACTTTC,CASRLVNSGANVLTF
TRBJ2-3,TRBV4-1,TRBD2,few,TGCGCCAGCAGCCAAGAAGGGGGACTAGCGGGTGCAGATACGCAGTATTTT,CASSQEGGLAGADTQYF
TRBJ2-7,TRBV6-1,-,-,TGTGCCAGCAGTGGAGGCGGTGGTAGCGTCTCCTACGAGCAGTACTTC,CASSGGGGSVSYEQYF
TRBJ1-1,TRBV7-9,-,-,TGTGCCAGCAGCTTCGGGGCCCAGCTCCCACAGGTTCGCGCTTTCTTT,CASSFGAQLPQVRAFF
TRBJ2-3,TRBV5-1,-,few,TGCGCCACCAAGGAACTAGCTGAAAGCACAGATACGCAGTATTTT,CATKELAESTDTQYF
TRBJ2-1,TRBV29-1,-,few,TGCAGCGTTGCCCCGGGGACCCACAATGAGCAGTTCTTC,CSVAPGTHNEQFF
TRBJ1-1,TRBV12-3/TRBV12-4,-,many,TGTGCCAGCAGTTTAGGTGGCAGCATGAACACTGAAGCTTTCTTT,CASSLGGSMNTEAFF
TRBJ2-1,TRBV20-1,-,-,TGCAGTGCCAGGACCCCGGGACTTTCGTCCAATGAGCAGTTCTTC,CSARTPGLSSNEQFF
TRBJ1-2,TRBV3-1,TRBD1,few,TGTGCCAGCAGCCAATCTGGACAGGGGAACTATGGCTACACCTTC,CASSQSGQGNYGYTF
TRBJ2-5,TRBV5-1,-,many,TGCGCCAGCAGCTTGAGCGAAGAGACCCAGTACTTC,CASSLSEETQYF
TRBJ1-4,TRBV20-1,-,-,TGCAGTGCCGGAAAGGGGTCCACTAATGAAAAACTGTTTTTT,CSAGKGSTNEKLFF
TRBJ2-7,TRBV6-1,TRBD2,-,TGTGCCAGCAGTGAATGGGAGCGGGGGACCTACGAGCAGTACTTC,CASSEWERGTYEQYF
TRBJ2-1,TRBV18,-,-,TGTGCCAGCTCGCGGGATTGGGAATCCTACAATGAGCAGTTCTTC,CASSRDWESYNEQFF
TRBJ2-1,TRBV24-1,TRBD1,few,TGTGCCACCAGTGATCCCGGGACAGGGAACAATGAGCAGTTCTTC,CATSDPGTGNNEQFF
TRBJ2-1,TRBV24-1,-,many,TGTGCCACCAGTGACACGGGACGGCCGGTGGACAATGAGCAGTTCTTC,CATSDTGRPVDNEQFF
TRBJ1-3,TRBV12-5,-,few,TGTGCTAGTGGCCTGGAGGGAATGTCTGGAAACACCATATATTTT,CASGLEGMSGNTIYF
TRBJ2-2,TRBV18,-,-,TGTGCCAGCTCACCACTCTCCCCGAACACCGGGGAGCTGTTTTTT,CASSPLSPNTGELFF
TRBJ1-3,TRBV4-1,-,-,TGCGCCAGCAGCCAGCGTGGACCCGCCGGAAACACCATATATTTT,CASSQRGPAGNTIYF
TRBJ2-1,TRBV20-1,TRBD2,-,TGCAGTGCTAGCACTAGCGGGAGTGGGGATGAGCAGTTCTTC,CSASTSGSGDEQFF
TRBJ2-1,TRBV29-1,TRBD2,few,TGCAGCTACCAGCAGCGGGGAACCTACAATGAGCAGTTCTTC,CSYQQRGTYNEQFF
TRBJ2-7,TRBV2,-,few,TGTGCCAGCAGTGCCCTTGGTCCCTACGAGCAGTACTTC,CASSALGPYEQYF
TRBJ2-4,TRBV30,TRBD2,few,TGTGCCTGGACTGCGGGAGCTTCCGGAAACATTCAGTACTTC,CAWTAGASGNIQYF
TRBJ2-5,TRBV27,-,-,TGTGCCAGCAGTTTATCAGGGGCAGAGACCCAGTACTTC,CASSLSGAETQYF
TRBJ1-5,TRBV18,TRBD1,few,TGTGCCAGCTCACCCCAATTTGGGACAGGGGATTCTCAGCCCCAGCATTTT,CASSPQFGTGDSQPQHF
TRBJ2-5,TRBV27,-,-,TGTGCCAGCAGTTCAGCGGAATCGCGGGAGACCCAGTACTTC,CASSSAESRETQYF